This TCR beta chain stems from a study of vaccination and CD4 T cells after COVID-19. Study overall: For each participant, vaccination comprised two doses of either the BNT162b2 or the mRNA-1273 vaccine.

Noted treatment: roughly 11-day PBMC culture with coronavirus spike peptide pools or control peptides (ViraFEST assay). Each well held 2 million or so PBMCs in IL-2 (around 10 IU/ml) medium with 10 ug/ml peptide pools. An Oncomine TCR Beta short-read assay was used to sequence the DNA from cultured CD4+ T cells. TCRdb redid the calling of the PCR reads with MiXCR, one entry per CDR3 protein. Here the sample spans roughly 13,000 distinct CDR3 sequences, about 50% being singletons. This clonotype turned up a few times. Its matching antigen is unknown. The CDR3 covers 14 residues. V gave up 7 bases and J gave up 7 bases; unmatched junction bases: 6.

Sequenced sample: CD4+ T cells from blood, cultured in vitro. The genes are TRBV6-7 and TRBJ1-6, with 8 positions matching TRBD1. TRBV6-7 falls under the ORF class, with uncertain function. This receptor was identified in a human donor who had recovered from COVID-19. CDR3 in DNA: TGTGCCAGCACTGAGGACAGGGTCAATTCACCCCTCCACTTT. It translates to CASTEDRVNSPLHF.